These 22 T cell receptor beta chains were all obtained from the same sample, sequenced in a study of PD-L1 blockade in urothelial cancer. The time point was: peripheral blood 6 weeks after treatment start. Profiling relied on immunoSEQ multiplex PCR, and the TCRdb table lists in-frame clones only, not all of them. The repertoire holds 120,000 or so clones, with roughly 88% as singletons. Sequences were derived from PBMCs, sampled around atezolizumab (anti-PD-L1) treatment. The receptors derive from a man in his fifties with urothelial cancer.

The chain links TRBV2 to TRBJ2-7; unclear D gene. Germline CDR1 and CDR2: SNHLY and FYNNEI. The ends were cut back, 5 bases at V and 2 bases at J, with 4 bases in the middle. The CDR3 covers 11 residues. The CDR3 DNA sequence: TGTGCCAGCAGTCCTACCTACGAGCAGTACTTC. This translates into CASSPTYEQYF.

The chain is built from TRBV4-1 and TRBJ2-4; D perhaps matches TRBD2 (6 bases). The germline gives CDR1 MGHRA, CDR2 YSYEKL. V lost 3 bases to trimming and J lost 7 bases, with 13 bases between them. CDR3 length: 14 residues. Written as DNA, the CDR3 is TGCGCCAGCAGCCAGGGGGGTGCGCGTAACATTCAGTACTTC. This gives the protein CASSQGGARNIQYF.

A single count supports this clone. The chain has TRBV27 and TRBJ2-1; a weak D match, TRBD1 (6 bases). V was shortened by 3 bases and J by 6 bases, with 18 bases between the two germline ends. Germline CDR1 and CDR2: MNHEY and SMNVEV (reference sequence). The CDR3 covers 16 residues. This CDR3 is CASSFALTGIFNEQFF. DNA of the CDR3: TGTGCCAGCAGTTTTGCTCTGACAGGAATCTTCAATGAGCAGTTCTTC.

The chain carries TRBV28 and TRBJ1-5, with D perhaps matching TRBD1 (5 bases). The CDR3 length is 15 residues. Germline V gene data show CDR1 as MDHEN and CDR2 as SYDVKM. Trimming pared 6 bases from V and 7 bases from J, leaving 19 bases between. CDR3: CASRTRDSGFQPQHF. CDR3 nucleotides: TGTGCCAGCAGAACCAGGGACTCCGGATTCCAGCCCCAGCATTTT.

V usage is TRBV6-5 and J usage is TRBJ1-2; 8 bases line up with TRBD1. Trimming removed 6 bases from V and 7 bases from J; junction bases left unmatched: 7. Germline V CDR1 and CDR2: MNHEY, SVGAGI. The CDR3 has 13 residues. CDR3 nucleotide sequence: TGTGCCAGCAGGAACGCAGGGGGCCGTGGCTACACCTTC. Translated: CASRNAGGRGYTF.

J is TRBJ2-5 and V is TRBV4-2; possibly TRBD2 for D (5 bases). This CDR3 contains 14 residues. V was pared by 4 bases and J by 2 bases, with 11 bases between. Germline V gives CDR1 LGHNA, CDR2 YNFKEQ. The CDR3 protein is CASSRSEAQETQYF. CDR3 DNA: TGTGCCAGCAGCCGATCGGAGGCACAAGAGACCCAGTACTTC.

The rearrangement joins TRBV28 to TRBJ2-1, with TRBD2 matching 11 bases. This CDR3 has 16 residues. The germline gives CDR1 MDHEN, CDR2 SYDVKM. After removal of 6 bases from V and 4 bases from J, the junction contained 8 bases not matched to a gene. The DNA for the CDR3 is TGTGCCAGCAGACCTATAGCGGGAGGGCGGTACAATGAGCAGTTCTTC. Translating gives CASRPIAGGRYNEQFF. Combining the CDR3 with reference TRBV28 and TRBJ2-1 gives the whole variable domain DVKVTQSSRYLVKRTGEKVFLECVQDMDHENMFWYRQDPGLGLRLIYFSYDVKMKEKGDIPEGYSVSREKKERFSLILESASTNQTSMYLCASRPIAGGRYNEQFFGPGTRLTVL.

This sequence joins TRBV18 and TRBJ2-7; 7 bases are a match to TRBD1. The CDR3 totals 17 residues. Germline V CDR1 and CDR2: KGHSH, LQKENI. Trimming at V came to 4 bases and at J to 4 bases, leaving 16 bases not matched to a gene. This CDR3 reads CASSHGKPGQKPYEQYF. CDR3 nucleotide sequence: TGTGCCAGCTCACATGGAAAACCGGGACAGAAACCGTACGAGCAGTACTTC.

V usage is TRBV5-1 and J usage is TRBJ2-3; D perhaps matches TRBD1 (6 bases). V was cut by 4 bases and J by 8 bases, with 20 bases left in between. The CDR3 loop spans 15 amino acids. Germline CDR1 SGHRS, CDR2 YFSETQ. CDR3 in DNA: TGCGCCAGCAGCCAAGGGACAAGTTCCGTCGCTACGCAGTATTTT. Translated, it gives CASSQGTSSVATQYF.

The gene calls are TRBV2 and TRBJ2-2, with 12 positions matching TRBD2. The V gene's germline CDR1 is SNHLY and CDR2 FYNNEI. V lost 6 bases and J lost 4; bases outside the gene matches: 3. The CDR3 runs 15 residues. This CDR3 is CASSAGLAGTGELFF. The CDR3, as DNA: TGTGCCAGCAGCGCGGGACTAGCGGGCACCGGGGAGCTGTTTTTT.

This clone was observed once. The V call is TRBV5-1, the J call TRBJ2-1; 9 bases are shared with TRBD2. Looked up from germline, CDR1 is SGHRS and CDR2 is YFSETQ. J lost 0 bases, V lost 6 bases, and 4 bases had no gene match. The CDR3 loop spans 15 amino acids. CDR3 residues: CASTLAGSSYNEQFF. The CDR3, as DNA: TGCGCCAGCACCCTAGCGGGAAGCTCCTACAATGAGCAGTTCTTC.

V is TRBV30 and J is TRBJ2-3, with D possibly being TRBD2 (5 bases). The germline V gene encodes CDR1 GTSNPN and CDR2 SVGIG (reference sequence). V gave up 4 bases and J gave up 11 bases, with 16 bases separating them. CDR3 length equals 12 residues. The CDR3 here is CAWKSASSRQYF. The DNA for the CDR3 is TGTGCCTGGAAGTCCGCTAGCTCGAGGCAGTATTTT.

The genes are TRBV19 and TRBJ2-5, with 7 bases fitting TRBD1. J was trimmed by 2 bases and V by 1 base; bases with no gene match: 4. The CDR3 runs to 15 residues. CDR1 LNHDA and CDR2 SQIVND come from the germline V gene (reference sequence). Here the CDR3 reads CASSIGRGPQETQYF. Here the CDR3 DNA reads TGTGCCAGTAGTATAGGTAGGGGGCCGCAAGAGACCCAGTACTTC.

This rearrangement joins TRBV7-6 to TRBJ2-3, with a possible D match to TRBD1 (6 bases). The V gene's germline CDR1 is SGHVS and CDR2 FNYEAQ. This CDR3 comprises 14 residues. V was cut by 0 bases and J by 5 bases, with 9 bases left in between. The CDR3 DNA reads as TGTGCCAGCAGCTTAGCGTCCAGGGGAGATACGCAGTATTTT. It specifies CASSLASRGDTQYF. Full variable domain (outside the CDR3, taken from reference TRBV7-6 and TRBJ2-3): GAGVSQSPRYKVTKRGQDVALRCDPISGHVSLYWYRQALGQGPEFLTYFNYEAQQDKSGLPNDRFSAERPEGSISTLTIQRTEQRDSAMYRCASSLASRGDTQYFGPGTRLTVL.

The chain is built from TRBV9 and TRBJ2-7; the D gene is possibly TRBD1 (5 bases). The CDR3 loop spans 12 amino acids. With 9 bases removed from V and 5 bases from J, the gap between germline ends came to 15 bases. From germline, CDR1 is SGDLS and CDR2 YYNGEE. The CDR3 DNA reads as TGTGCCAACGAGACAGCCCCGCACGAGCAGTACTTC. Translation gives CANETAPHEQYF.

The rearrangement uses TRBV27 and TRBJ2-7; no firm D call. This CDR3 is 13 amino acids long. Germline values: CDR1 MNHEY, CDR2 SMNVEV (reference sequence). V was clipped by 2 bases and J by 0 bases, with 5 bases between them. CDR3 protein: CASSLAISYEQYF. The DNA for the CDR3 is TGTGCCAGCAGTTTAGCGATCTCCTACGAGCAGTACTTC.

V and J are TRBV7-2 and TRBJ2-5, with 10 bases lining up with TRBD2. Germline CDR1 SGHTA, CDR2 FQGNSA. The CDR3 extends over 15 amino acids. The V segment lost 3 bases and the J segment 5 bases; nucleotides outside the gene matches: 6. DNA for the CDR3: TGTGCCAGCAGCTTGACTAGCGGGCCTACGGAGACCCAGTACTTC. Protein product: CASSLTSGPTETQYF.

The chain has TRBV7-3 and TRBJ2-1, with 8 positions matching TRBD2. CDR1 and CDR2 from the germline V gene are SGHTA and FQGTGA. This CDR3 has 15 residues. With V trimmed by 6 bases and J by 5 bases, 9 bases remained unmatched. The CDR3 nucleotides read TGTGCCAGCAGTCTTACTAGCGGAGGGAACAATGAGCAGTTCTTC. As protein: CASSLTSGGNNEQFF.

The rearrangement joins TRBV13 to TRBJ1-1; tentatively, D is TRBD1 (5 bases). V lost 5 bases and J 5 bases, leaving 9 bases between the germline ends. The germline V gene has CDR1 PRHDT and CDR2 FYEKMQ (reference sequence). The CDR3 spans 12 residues. The CDR3 sequence is CASSVRQTEAFF. The CDR3 DNA follows: TGTGCCAGCAGCGTCCGACAGACTGAAGCTTTCTTT.

The V call is TRBV5-6, the J call TRBJ2-4; no clear D gene. Trimming left V 0 bases short and J 9 bases short, with 4 bases between. CDR3 length equals 11 residues. Germline loops: CDR1 SGHDT, CDR2 YYEEEE. CDR3 loop: CASSLAGIQYF. Here the CDR3 DNA reads TGTGCCAGCAGCTTGGCCGGCATTCAGTACTTC.

Here the CDR3 DNA reads TGTGCCAGCAGCTTACGACTAGCGGGAGGGCCCGGCACCGGGGAGCTGTTTTTT. It codes for CASSLRLAGGPGTGELFF. V and J are TRBV7-2 and TRBJ2-2, with 14 bases identical to TRBD2. Germline V gives CDR1 SGHTA, CDR2 FQGNSA. The CDR3 covers 18 residues. V shed 2 bases and J 4 bases; nucleotides not matched to a gene: 6.

The chain recombines TRBV9 with TRBJ2-5, with 10 bases that match TRBD2. The trim removed 6 bases at V and 1 base at J, leaving 6 bases unmatched. CDR1 and CDR2 from the germline V gene are SGDLS and YYNGEE. The CDR3 totals 15 residues. The CDR3 coding sequence is TGTGCCAGCAATCCCGGGACTAGCGTCCAAGAGACCCAGTACTTC. It codes for CASNPGTSVQETQYF.